Listed below are T cell receptor beta chains from one sample, sequenced in a study of blood T cell repertoires in COVID-19. The data were produced by immunoSEQ multiplex PCR, yet TCRdb's version contains in-frame clones alone and is incomplete. In the table there are some 190,000 clones, around 80% of which are singletons. Sequenced sample: peripheral blood. All receptors derive from a human donor in a cohort sampled during active COVID-19. Each CDR3 is given with its conserved first and last residue. Each record gives: D gene, J gene, V gene, clone size, CDR3 DNA, CDR3 protein. D genes are given only for firm matches. Size is omitted from some rows. Given values are once, few, many or a class for expanded clones.

>TRBD1|TRBJ1-2|TRBV19|many
TGTGCCAGTACGACAGGGGGCTATACCTATGGCTACACCTTC
CASTTGGYTYGYTF
>TRBD1|TRBJ1-2|TRBV2|.
TGTGCCAGCAGGGGAGGACAGGCTACTGGTTACGGCTACACCTTC
CASRGGQATGYGYTF
>.|TRBJ2-1|TRBV3-1/TRBV3-2|.
TGTGCCAGCAGCCAAGACGGGGAAGTTTACAATGAGCAGTTCTTC
CASSQDGEVYNEQFF
>TRBD2|TRBJ2-5|TRBV3-1/TRBV3-2|.
TGTGCCAGCAGCCCCCGCGGTAGCGGGAGAAGGGAGACCCAGTACTTC
CASSPRGSGRRETQYF
>TRBD1|TRBJ1-5|TRBV6-1|.
TGTGCCAGCAGTGAAGCTTGGGACAGGGGGCCCCAGTTT
CASSEAWDRGPQF
>.|TRBJ2-1|TRBV9|.
TGTGCCAGCAGCGTAGGAGGAAAAGGTGAGCAGTTCTTC
CASSVGGKGEQFF
>.|TRBJ1-1|TRBV25-1|.
TGTGCCAGCAAAATAACAGACAACACTGAAGCTTTCTTT
CASKITDNTEAFF
>.|TRBJ1-1|TRBV29-1|.
TGCAGCGTTGAAGTTTTAATCCCTGAAGCTTTCTTT
CSVEVLIPEAFF
>.|TRBJ1-2|TRBV19|.
TGTGCCAGTAGGCGGACAGACAACTATGGCTACACCTTC
CASRRTDNYGYTF
>TRBD2|TRBJ2-3|TRBV27|.
TGTGCCAGCAGCCGTAGCGGGGTTGACACAGATACGCAGTATTTT
CASSRSGVDTDTQYF
>.|TRBJ1-2|TRBV7-8|.
TGTGCCAGCAGCTTAGCCTCTTTTCGTGTCCGCCTATCCAACTATGGCTACACCTTC
CASSLASFRVRLSNYGYTF
>.|TRBJ1-1|TRBV12-3/TRBV12-4|.
TGTGCCAGCATCGGAGCTTTCTTT
CASIGAFF
>.|TRBJ2-3|TRBV9|.
TGTGCCAGCAGCGTAGTGGCCACAGATACGCAGTATTTT
CASSVVATDTQYF
>.|TRBJ1-1|TRBV7-9|.
TGTGCCAGCAGCGCATGGGCCCGGGAAACTGAAGCTTTCTTT
CASSAWARETEAFF
>.|TRBJ2-1|TRBV5-4|.
TGTGCCAGCAGCTTCCCCTCCTTCAATGAGCAGTTCTTC
CASSFPSFNEQFF
>TRBD2|TRBJ2-3|TRBV28|.
TGTGCCAGCAGTTTAGGGCTAGCGGGAGTCGATACGCAGTATTTT
CASSLGLAGVDTQYF
>TRBD1|TRBJ2-4|TRBV3-1/TRBV3-2|.
TGTGCCAGCAGCCAAAGGACAGGGGGAAAAAACATTCAGTACTTC
CASSQRTGGKNIQYF
>TRBD1|TRBJ2-7|TRBV7-9|.
TGTGCCAGCAGCTCCTTCTCGGGGACAGGGAGCTCCTACGAGCAGTACTTC
CASSSFSGTGSSYEQYF
>.|TRBJ1-2|TRBV11-2|.
TGTGCCAGCAGCCTTACCGCAGGGGCGGAGGGCTACACCTTC
CASSLTAGAEGYTF
>.|TRBJ2-1|TRBV6-2/TRBV6-3|.
TGTGCCAGCAGTTACTCGATTCCTCCAGGCCACAATGAGCAGTTCTTC
CASSYSIPPGHNEQFF
>TRBD1|TRBJ1-1|TRBV5-6|.
TGTGCCACGATCCGGGACAGGGACCTTGGTGAAGCTTTCTTT
CATIRDRDLGEAFF
>.|TRBJ2-5|TRBV27|.
TGTGCCAGCGGTCGGGGGTTCGGCGAGACCCAGTACTTC
CASGRGFGETQYF
>TRBD2|TRBJ2-1|TRBV7-8|few
TGTGCCAGCAGCCCCCCCGGGACTAGCTTATCCAATGAGCAGTTCTTC
CASSPPGTSLSNEQFF
>.|TRBJ1-1|TRBV6-1|.
TGTGCCAGCAGTGACGGGTGGTACACTGAAGCTTTCTTT
CASSDGWYTEAFF
>.|TRBJ2-5|TRBV28|.
TGTGCCAGCACCGGCGAGGGAAAAGAGACCCAGTACTTC
CASTGEGKETQYF
>.|TRBJ1-3|TRBV7-9|.
TGTGCCAGCAGCTTAGGGAACAGAAGAAACACCATATATTTT
CASSLGNRRNTIYF
>.|TRBJ2-5|TRBV7-9|.
TGTGCCAGCAGCTTAGCGGAGGTAGCCCAAGAGACCCAGTACTTC
CASSLAEVAQETQYF
>.|TRBJ1-3|TRBV5-1|.
TGCGCCAGCAGCTCGACCTTGTCTACCGGGAGCTCTGGAAACACCATATATTTT
CASSSTLSTGSSGNTIYF
>.|TRBJ1-2|TRBV7-9|.
TGTGCCAGCAGCTTAGAGTCAGGAGGCTACACCTTC
CASSLESGGYTF
>TRBD1|TRBJ1-4|TRBV19|.
TGTGCCAGTAGTATCGGGACAGCCGATGAAAAACTGTTTTTT
CASSIGTADEKLFF
>.|TRBJ2-5|TRBV3-1/TRBV3-2|.
TGTGCCAGCAGCCAGGGCGCTCTCCGGAGGGTCGAGACCCAGTACTTC
CASSQGALRRVETQYF
>TRBD1|TRBJ2-7|TRBV27|.
TGTGCCAGCAGTCACGGGACAGGGGTTACCTACGAGCAGTACTTC
CASSHGTGVTYEQYF
>.|TRBJ2-3|TRBV6-1|.
TGTGCCAGCAGTGAAGCGCACGGTGGTGCAGATACGCAGTATTTT
CASSEAHGGADTQYF
>.|TRBJ2-1|TRBV29-1|.
TGCAGCCTGATACTACCGGTTCGCTACAATGAGCAGTTCTTC
CSLILPVRYNEQFF
>.|TRBJ1-2|TRBV3-1/TRBV3-2|.
TGTGCCAGCAGCCAGGATAACAGGGTAGGGGGCTACACCTTC
CASSQDNRVGGYTF
>TRBD1|TRBJ1-5|TRBV28|.
TGTGCCAGCATCCCCCCCGGGACAGGACTAAAGTTCAATCAGCCCCAGCATTTT
CASIPPGTGLKFNQPQHF
>.|TRBJ2-3|TRBV7-8|.
TGTGCCAGCAGCTTAGGTCGGGTGGTAATGTTGGATACGCAGTATTTT
CASSLGRVVMLDTQYF
>TRBD2|TRBJ2-1|TRBV3-1/TRBV3-2|.
TGTGCCAGCAGCCAAATTAGCGGGAGGGCCCCGTACAATGAGCAGTTCTTC
CASSQISGRAPYNEQFF
>.|TRBJ2-3|TRBV7-9|.
TGTGCCAGCAGCTTAGAGAGGGTTCCAGATACGCAGTATTTT
CASSLERVPDTQYF
>.|TRBJ2-1|TRBV10-3|.
TGTGCCATCAGTCCTGGGGTAGCGGCGAACAATGAGCAGTTCTTC
CAISPGVAANNEQFF
>TRBD2|TRBJ2-3|TRBV27|.
TGTGCCAGCAGCTCACCTTCTAGCGGGAGGAGGGCAGATACGCAGTATTTT
CASSSPSSGRRADTQYF
>.|TRBJ2-3|TRBV18|few
TGTGCCAGCTCACCATCCCTCCGCGACACAGATACGCAGTATTTT
CASSPSLRDTDTQYF
>.|TRBJ2-5|TRBV5-8|.
TGTGCCAGCAGCTTTACTGGACAGTTGAAGTACCAAGAGACCCAGTACTTC
CASSFTGQLKYQETQYF
>TRBD1|TRBJ2-1|TRBV4-2|.
TGTGCCAGCAGCCAAGACCAGGGGGCCTACAATGAGCAGTTCTTC
CASSQDQGAYNEQFF
>TRBD2|TRBJ2-1|TRBV3-1/TRBV3-2|.
TGTGCCAGCAGCCAAGACCCCGGGACTAGCGCCAATGAGCAGTTCTTC
CASSQDPGTSANEQFF
>.|TRBJ2-2|TRBV27|once
TGTGCCAGCAGTTTTGGGGCCCCCGGGGAGCTGTTTTTT
CASSFGAPGELFF
>TRBD1|TRBJ1-4|TRBV5-1|.
TGCGCCAGCCAGGGGGATCCTAATGAAAAACTGTTTTTT
CASQGDPNEKLFF
>.|TRBJ1-5|TRBV6-1|.
TGTGCCAGCAGTGACGGGGTTTTTAGCAATCAGCCCCAGCATTTT
CASSDGVFSNQPQHF
>.|TRBJ1-1|TRBV4-1|.
TGCGCCAGCAGCCAAGGCCGGACAGACAACGAAGCTTTCTTT
CASSQGRTDNEAFF
>.|TRBJ2-6|TRBV5-1|.
TGCGCCAGCAGCTTGGCTGGCGGCCATTCGGGTGGGGCCAACGTCCTGACTTTC
CASSLAGGHSGGANVLTF
>TRBD1|TRBJ1-1|TRBV6-5|.
TGTGCCAGCAGCCCCAACAGGGGGAAAGCTTTCTTT
CASSPNRGKAFF
>.|TRBJ2-2|TRBV27|.
TGTGCCAGCAGTTTATACGCAATCTGGACAGAGGGAGACACCGGGGAGCTGTTTTTT
CASSLYAIWTEGDTGELFF
>TRBD2|TRBJ2-2|TRBV5-1|.
TGCGCCAGTCAAACTGCGGGAGGCGGTGGAACCGGGGAGCTGTTTTTT
CASQTAGGGGTGELFF